A selection of T cell receptor beta chains follows, all from one sample in a study of T cell responses to AZD1222 COVID-19 vaccine. TCRdb's copy holds only in-frame clones and misses some; the assay was immunoSEQ multiplex PCR. Counted here are over 85,000 clones, around 87% occurring once; the ten biggest clones make up roughly 9%. Sequencing used peripheral blood, obtained on day 0 of AZD1222 vaccination. The receptor source for this set is an adult in good health. Each CDR3 is given without its conserved first and last residue.

v_call	cdr3_aa
TRBV29-1	SADRPNYGYT
TRBV18	ASSPNRGPNGYT
TRBV6-5	ASSLSGTPRGYT
TRBV5-1	ASSGGRDGGESYEQY
TRBV19	ASSISVSYGYT
TRBV6-1	ASSELAGLTDTQY
TRBV29-1	SGPTGASGNTIY
TRBV7-9	ASSLGGQGAVDGYT
TRBV6-2/TRBV6-3	ASSYASGGANEQF
TRBV5-6	ASSFLDWDYGYT
TRBV25-1	ASSESVVDTEAF
TRBV19	ASSIWTGGAYEQY
TRBV7-3	ASSSKGGQVNTGELF
TRBV6-2/TRBV6-3	ASTPYTNTEAF
TRBV7-6	ASKPQPRNTGELF
TRBV6-5	ASSYGNIYT
TRBV24-1	ATSDGRDTGELF
TRBV4-1	ASSQAPGTGSYEQY
TRBV13	ASSLRETNQPQH